This TCR beta chain comes out of a study of OX40 agonist ivuxolimab in advanced cancers. Study background: The dose-escalation group included hepatocellular carcinoma, melanoma, renal cell carcinoma and head and neck cancer.

Peripheral blood came from all dose cohorts at three timepoints. Clones were read by immunoSEQ multiplex PCR, and TCRdb kept only the in-frame ones, dropping some. Of about 80,000 clones listed, just over 85% are singletons. The ends were cut back, 6 bases at V and 7 bases at J, with 15 bases in the middle. The CDR3 is made up of 13 amino acids. Germline loops: CDR1 MNHEY, CDR2 SMNVEV (reference sequence). As regards this clone: No antigen is known for it.

General observations from the study: Some of the nonresponding patients also showed low levels of normalized T-cell clonal expansion. Clones of CD4+ and CD8+ blood T cells grew by week 6 at doses of 0.1 to 3.0 mg/kg.

The V and J genes are TRBV27 and TRBJ1-1; D is perhaps TRBD1 (5 bases). The TCR comes from an adult with an advanced solid tumor such as melanoma, head and neck, liver or kidney cancer. The sample in question was CD4+ or CD8+ T cells sorted from blood, obtained in a trial of the OX40 agonist ivuxolimab. The CDR3 sequence is CASSGGALIEAFF. The CDR3 DNA is TGTGCCAGCAGCGGAGGGGCCCTAATTGAAGCTTTCTTT.